This entry features one TCR beta chain sequence. The sample originates from a study of blood T cell repertoires in COVID-19. Turning to the study itself: Samples of COVID-19 (acute and convalescent) were obtained from the United States, Italy and Spain. PBMCs, B-cell-depleted T cells, or T cells provided the cDNA or gDNA that made up the material.

The CDR3 consists of 14 residues. Trimming removed 0 bases from V and 7 bases from J, with 15 bases in between. Germline V CDR1 and CDR2: GTSNPN, SVGIG (reference sequence). Under the authors' procedure: Amplification with reference gene primers provided the estimates of nucleated cell counts. Produced via immunoSEQ multiplex PCR; TCRdb's table is partial and in-frame only. V, J and clone size are those of that table, while D and trimming were read from the DNA. This table has about 72,000 clones, 85% appearing once. This chain uses TRBV30 with TRBJ1-2; the D gene is possibly TRBD1 (5 bases). Material for sequencing was peripheral blood. The TCR sequence derives from a woman older than 75 with active or convalescent COVID-19. CDR3 residues: CAWSVQVLGVGYTF. CDR3 in DNA: TGTGCCTGGAGTGTACAGGTCCTGGGCGTTGGCTACACCTTC.